One sample yielded the 10 T cell receptor beta chains listed below, sequenced in a study of lymphopenia after photon versus proton radiotherapy. Produced via immunoSEQ multiplex PCR; TCRdb's table is partial and in-frame only. Here the sample spans some 42,000 clones, approximately 80% being singletons. Source: peripheral blood, taken from a patient treated with proton-based radiotherapy. These TCRs come from a woman aged 70-85 years with pancreatic cancer.

The chain uses TRBV7-6 and TRBJ2-1; D is undetermined. Germline V CDR1 and CDR2: SGHVS, FNYEAQ. The CDR3 sequence is 14 residues long. Trimming took 0 bases from V and 0 from J, leaving 3 bases between them. The CDR3 spells CASSLAGSYNEQFF. In DNA, the CDR3 is TGTGCCAGCAGCTTAGCGGGCTCCTACAATGAGCAGTTCTTC.

The CDR3 DNA follows: TGTGCCAGCAGCTTATTGGGAGCCTCGGGGCCCTACGAGCAGTACTTC. Amino acid sequence: CASSLLGASGPYEQYF. The chain joins TRBV11-1 to TRBJ2-7; D tentatively fits TRBD1 or TRBD2 (5 bases each). There are 16 residues in the CDR3. Between the trimmed V and J ends, which lost 2 bases and 2 bases, there was a span of 16 bases. The germline CDR1 and CDR2 sequences are SGHAT and FQDESV (reference sequence).

This clone was counted at least ten times. The gene calls are TRBV11-1 and TRBJ1-6; tentatively, D is TRBD1 (6 bases). The CDR3 is made up of 14 amino acids. Deletions cut 3 bases from V and 10 bases from J, with 13 bases between. Germline-derived CDR1 and CDR2 are SGHAT and FQDESV (reference sequence). CDR3 coding DNA: TGTGCCAGCAGCTTCGACAGGACCGGATCACCCCTCCACTTT. The encoded protein is CASSFDRTGSPLHF.

There are a few counts of this clone. CDR3 DNA sequence: TGCGCCAGCAGCTTGCAGCAGGGCCTCTACGAGCAGTACTTC. The encoded protein is CASSLQQGLYEQYF. The gene calls are TRBV5-1 and TRBJ2-7, with D possibly TRBD1 on 5 matching bases. The germline V gene encodes CDR1 SGHRS and CDR2 YFSETQ. The CDR3 spans 14 residues. Trimming removed 1 base from V and 3 bases from J, with 11 bases in between. Full variable domain (remainder filled in from reference TRBV5-1 and TRBJ2-7): KAGVTQTPRYLIKTRGQQVTLSCSPISGHRSVSWYQQTPGQGLQFLFEYFSETQRNKGNFPGRFSGRQFSNSRSEMNVSTLELGDSALYLCASSLQQGLYEQYFGPGTRLTVT.

V gene TRBV6-5 combines with J gene TRBJ2-7, with unresolved D. The V end lost 2 bases, the J end lost 7 bases, and 15 bases lay between the germline ends. This CDR3 has 14 residues. Per the germline V gene, CDR1 is MNHEY and CDR2 is SVGAGI. The CDR3 bases are TGTGCCAGCAGTTACAGTAAAGGGATGCGGGAGCAGTACTTC. This codes for CASSYSKGMREQYF.

The genes are TRBV13 and TRBJ1-1; the D is unclear. Germline CDR1 PRHDT, CDR2 FYEKMQ (reference sequence). V was cut by 4 bases and J by 1 base, with 25 bases left in between. The CDR3 is 19 residues long. CDR3 in DNA: TGTGCCAGCAGCTCTACACAAAACCCTTCACCGAGATCGAACACTGAAGCTTTCTTT. Amino acid sequence: CASSSTQNPSPRSNTEAFF.

The V gene is TRBV30, the J gene TRBJ2-1; 8 bases line up with TRBD2. This CDR3 is 15 amino acids long. Looked up from germline, CDR1 is GTSNPN and CDR2 is SVGIG (reference sequence). The V segment lost 3 bases and the J segment 6 bases; nucleotides outside the gene matches: 10. The CDR3 DNA follows: TGTGCCTGGAGCGATGGACTAGCTAACGGCAATGAGCAGTTCTTC. Its protein is CAWSDGLANGNEQFF.

This sequence joins TRBV23-1 and TRBJ1-6; no firm D call. TRBV23-1 falls under the ORF class, with uncertain function. The CDR3 totals 16 residues. V lost 2 bases to trimming and J lost 7 bases, with 15 bases between them. CDR3 coding DNA: TGCGCCAGCAGTCAACAGTTTCAGGTTCGCAATTCACCCCTCCACTTT. Protein: CASSQQFQVRNSPLHF.

This clone was seen just once. The genes are TRBV21-1 and TRBJ2-6; TRBD1 is taken as the D call from the table, unchecked against the DNA. TRBV21-1 is flagged as a pseudogene. The CDR3 has 20 amino acids. CDR3 coding DNA: TGTGCCAGCAGCAAAAGACTGTGGACATTAACGAACTCTGGGGCCAACGTCCTGACTTTC. The encoded protein is CASSKRLWTLTNSGANVLTF.

The genes are TRBV28 and TRBJ1-1; perhaps TRBD1 as D (5 bases). V was clipped by 6 bases and J by 1 base, with 12 bases between them. CDR1 is MDHEN, CDR2 SYDVKM, per germline. The CDR3 totals 14 residues. CDR3 in DNA: TGTGCCAGCAGCCAGGGAGACGGGAACACTGAAGCTTTCTTT. Translated, it gives CASSQGDGNTEAFF.